Only one count was recorded for the clone carrying this TCR beta chain. Its antigen remains unknown. The sample belongs to a study of T cell responses to AZD1222 COVID-19 vaccine. Study conclusions and caveats: The sample set comprised mostly white British donors with more females, and clonal diversity was possibly underestimated.

TCRdb's copy holds only in-frame clones and misses some; the assay was immunoSEQ multiplex PCR. The sample contains 70,000 to 95,000 clones, roughly 91% of which appear only once. Deletions cut 5 bases from V and 1 base from J, with 8 bases between. In germline, CDR1 is SNHLY, CDR2 FYNNEI. CDR3 length: 13 amino acids. This sequence originates from an adult who received the AZD1222 COVID-19 vaccine. Sample: peripheral blood, taken 28 days after the second AZD1222 dose. V is TRBV2 and J is TRBJ1-1; the D is unclear. The CDR3 sequence: CASSSQTNTEAFF. CDR3 nucleotides: TGTGCCAGCAGTAGCCAGACGAACACTGAAGCTTTCTTT.